These 6 T cell receptor beta chains share one sample of origin, sequenced in a study of blood T cell repertoires in COVID-19. Here immunoSEQ multiplex PCR was the method, and the copy in TCRdb shows in-frame clones only, minus some. The data show about 170,000 clones, 80% to 90% seen once. Sequenced material: peripheral blood. These receptors originate from a woman older than 75 with acute or convalescent COVID-19.

The chain recombines TRBV7-8 with TRBJ1-5; no clear D. Germline V gene data show CDR1 as SGHVS and CDR2 as FQNEAQ. CDR3 size: 16 residues. V was clipped by 1 base and J by 0 bases, with 10 bases between them. For the CDR3, the DNA is TGTGCCAGCAGCTTAGTCGGGTTATATAGCAATCAGCCCCAGCATTTT. Translation: CASSLVGLYSNQPQHF.

This chain uses TRBV7-2 with TRBJ1-3, with 9 positions matching TRBD1. The length of the CDR3 is 15 residues. Germline CDR1 and CDR2: SGHTA and FQGNSA. V lost 6 bases, J lost 2 bases, and 5 bases stayed unmatched. CDR3 nucleotides: TGTGCCAGCAGTCGACAGGGGGGAACTGGAAACACCATATATTTT. Translated, it gives CASSRQGGTGNTIYF.

The gene calls are TRBV19 and TRBJ2-3; D remains ambiguous. Deletions cut 5 bases from V and 1 base from J, with 7 bases between. The germline V gene has CDR1 LNHDA and CDR2 SQIVND (reference sequence). There are 13 residues in the CDR3. In nucleotides, the CDR3 is TGTGCCAGTAGTGTCCTTGGCACAGATACGCAGTATTTT. This translates into CASSVLGTDTQYF. The full variable domain, completed using reference TRBV19 and TRBJ2-3, is DGGITQSPKYLFRKEGQNVTLSCEQNLNHDAMYWYRQDPGQGLRLIYYSQIVNDFQKGDIAEGYSVSREKKESFPLTVTSAQKNPTAFYLCASSVLGTDTQYFGPGTRLTVL.

The V gene is TRBV29-1, the J gene TRBJ1-2; D gene uncertain. The V end was cut by 3 bases, the J end by 10 bases, with 15 bases between. Germline CDR1 and CDR2: SQVTM and ANQGSEA. The CDR3 sequence is 12 residues long. CDR3 in amino acids: CSVDGGNYAYTF. DNA of the CDR3: TGCAGCGTTGATGGAGGGAACTACGCCTACACCTTC. The full variable domain, in which reference TRBV29-1 and TRBJ1-2 provide the parts outside the CDR3, is SAVISQKPSRDICQRGTSLTIQCQVDSQVTMMFWYRQQPGQSLTLIATANQGSEATYESGFVIDKFPISRPNLTFSTLTVSNMSPEDSSIYLCSVDGGNYAYTFGSGTRLTVV.

This sequence joins TRBV5-8 and TRBJ1-1; maybe TRBD1 (6 bases). Germline V gene lookup returns CDR1 SGHTS and CDR2 YDEGEE. V lost 4 bases to trimming and J lost 8 bases, with 15 bases between them. This CDR3 comprises 13 residues. In DNA form, the CDR3 reads TGTGCCAGCAGCACAACAGGGTTCAGGGAAGCTTTCTTT. Protein: CASSTTGFREAFF.

The CDR3 DNA reads as TGTGCCAGCACCCCACCCGGGGGGGTCTGGCCCCAGCATTTT. As protein: CASTPPGGVWPQHF. The chain links TRBV28 to TRBJ1-5; perhaps TRBD1 as D (5 bases). The CDR3 covers 14 residues. Germline V gene lookup returns CDR1 MDHEN and CDR2 SYDVKM. V was clipped by 7 bases and J by 9 bases, with 19 bases between them.